A single sample is the source of the 22 T cell receptor beta chains below, sequenced in a study of identical twins. TCRdb analysed the 5' RACE reads with MiXCR anew, one entry per CDR3 protein. Of under 250,000 distinct CDR3 sequences detected, around 8% appear once; the ten largest clones hold less than 2%. This sample also appeared in a second study, on yellow fever vaccine responses in identical twins.

Sequenced: memory (CD45RO+) T cells sorted from blood. The receptors stem from a woman under 30 in good health.

V usage is TRBV27 and J usage is TRBJ2-2; maybe TRBD2 (5 bases). Germline CDR1 reads MNHEY; CDR2 reads SMNVEV (reference sequence). This CDR3 comprises 14 residues. V was trimmed by 2 bases and J by 5 bases, leaving 9 bases between them. This CDR3 is CASSLAWRTGELFF. Here the CDR3 DNA reads TGTGCCAGCAGTTTAGCCTGGAGGACCGGGGAGCTGTTTTTT.

This clonotype showed up just a few times. The chain carries TRBV7-6 and TRBJ2-1; D gene uncertain. With 4 bases removed from V and 8 bases from J, the gap between germline ends came to 6 bases. The CDR3 consists of 11 residues. The germline V gene has CDR1 SGHVS and CDR2 FNYEAQ. CDR3 bases: TGTGCCAGCAGCTCTAATTATGAGCAGTTCTTC. As protein: CASSSNYEQFF.

This clonotype has a count of ten or more. The rearrangement uses TRBV6-1 and TRBJ2-3, with TRBD1 matching over 7 bases. V was clipped by 3 bases and J by 0 bases; unmatched bases: 6. Germline CDR1 is MNHNS and CDR2 is SASEGT. The CDR3 extends over 16 amino acids. DNA for the CDR3: TGTGCCAGCAGTGAGCGAGGGGGCCAGAGCACAGATACGCAGTATTTT. Translated: CASSERGGQSTDTQYF.

This clonotype was counted a few times. The rearrangement joins TRBV3-1 to TRBJ2-7, with D perhaps TRBD1 (5 bases). Deletions cut 8 bases from V and 2 bases from J, with 16 bases between. The V gene's germline CDR1 is LGHDT and CDR2 YNNKEL (reference sequence). The CDR3 extends over 14 amino acids. CDR3 in DNA: TGTGCCAGCGGGCCCTCAGGGCAGACCTACGAGCAGTACTTC. This sequence encodes CASGPSGQTYEQYF.

This clonotype was found many times. This chain links TRBV7-9 with TRBJ2-3, with D hard to call. The CDR3 runs 15 residues. Germline lookup yields CDR1 SEHNR and CDR2 FQNEAQ (reference sequence). V dropped 1 base and J dropped 4 bases, with 12 bases sitting between them. For the CDR3, the DNA is TGTGCCAGCAGCTTAGGGTTCCAGGTGGCAGATACGCAGTATTTT. Translation: CASSLGFQVADTQYF.

The chain is built from TRBV19 and TRBJ2-5; unclear D gene. Germline V gives CDR1 LNHDA, CDR2 SQIVND (reference sequence). Trimming took off 6 bases at V and 3 bases at J, with 11 bases between the two ends. This CDR3 comprises 13 residues. The CDR3 bases are TGTGCCAGTAGCCCCTTGCTTGAAGAGACCCAGTACTTC. Its protein is CASSPLLEETQYF.

This clonotype has a count of ten or more. This rearrangement joins TRBV12-3 or TRBV12-4 to TRBJ2-3; 10 nucleotides align to TRBD2. This CDR3 has 15 residues. The trim removed 3 bases at V and 6 bases at J, leaving 6 bases unmatched. The CDR3 bases are TGTGCCAGCAGTTTGGGGCTAGCGGGGGCCGATACGCAGTATTTT. Translating gives CASSLGLAGADTQYF.

This clonotype has a handful of counts. J is TRBJ2-7 and V is TRBV7-2; 10 bases align to TRBD2. CDR1 is SGHTA, CDR2 FQGNSA, per germline. J gave up 0 bases and V 5 bases, and 4 bases lay outside the gene matches. The CDR3 runs to 15 residues. In nucleotides, the CDR3 is TGTGCCAGCAGCCTCTGGACTAGCGGCTCCTACGAGCAGTACTTC. It yields the protein CASSLWTSGSYEQYF.

The chain's CDR3 is CASSLTTYEQYF. As DNA, the CDR3 is TGTGCCAGCAGCCTAACCACCTACGAGCAGTACTTC. This sequence joins TRBV11-2 and TRBJ2-7; no firm D call. Trimming took 5 bases from V and 2 from J, leaving 7 bases between them. Germline CDR1 reads SGHAT; CDR2 reads FQNNGV. The CDR3 loop spans 12 amino acids.

The V and J genes are TRBV5-1 and TRBJ2-7; weak D call: TRBD2 (5 bases). The CDR3 sequence is 14 residues long. CDR1 and CDR2 from the germline V gene are SGHRS and YFSETQ. V gave up 4 bases and J gave up 6 bases, with 17 bases separating them. The CDR3: CASSPELAAGEQYF. The CDR3 DNA reads as TGCGCCAGCAGCCCCGAGCTAGCCGCCGGCGAGCAGTACTTC. Complete variable domain (other parts from reference TRBV5-1 and TRBJ2-7): KAGVTQTPRYLIKTRGQQVTLSCSPISGHRSVSWYQQTPGQGLQFLFEYFSETQRNKGNFPGRFSGRQFSNSRSEMNVSTLELGDSALYLCASSPELAAGEQYFGPGTRLTVT.

The chain carries TRBV6-1 and TRBJ1-3; no definite D call. CDR3 length equals 11 residues. CDR1 is MNHNS and CDR2 is SASEGT in the germline V gene. The ends were cut back, 7 bases at V and 3 bases at J, with 4 bases in the middle. The CDR3 nucleotides are TGTGCCAGCATCCTTGGAAACACCATATATTTT. Translated: CASILGNTIYF.

This clonotype was recorded at least ten times. The CDR3 DNA reads as TGTGCCAGCAGTCAGGACTTGAAAAATGAGCAGTTCTTC. This sequence encodes CASSQDLKNEQFF. This chain joins TRBV2 and TRBJ2-1, with D possibly TRBD2 on 5 matching bases. V shed 5 bases and J shed 7 bases, with 12 bases lying between them. This CDR3 spans 13 amino acids. CDR1 is SNHLY and CDR2 is FYNNEI in the germline V gene. The whole variable domain, remainder taken from reference TRBV2 and TRBJ2-1, is EPEVTQTPSHQVTQMGQEVILRCVPISNHLYFYWYRQILGQKVEFLVSFYNNEISEKSEIFDDQFSVERPDGSNFTLKIRSTKLEDSAMYFCASSQDLKNEQFFGPGTRLTVL.

The chain recombines TRBV5-1 with TRBJ2-6; the D is unclear. CDR3 length: 17 amino acids. The V and J ends lost 4 bases and 4 bases respectively, with 18 bases between them. Germline V gene sequence: CDR1 SGHRS, CDR2 YFSETQ. CDR3 region: CASSPALLDSGANVLTF. CDR3 in DNA: TGCGCCAGCAGCCCCGCCCTCCTTGACTCCGGGGCCAACGTCCTGACTTTC.

This clonotype was observed a few times. V is TRBV6-1 and J is TRBJ1-1, with a weak D call TRBD1 (5 bases). V was pared by 6 bases and J by 1 base, with 15 bases between. The CDR3 extends over 15 amino acids. Germline V gene data show CDR1 as MNHNS and CDR2 as SASEGT. The CDR3 loop is CASRGPGGGNTEAFF. The CDR3 bases are TGTGCCAGCAGGGGACCCGGTGGGGGGAACACTGAAGCTTTCTTT.

This clonotype was seen ten or more times. The V gene is TRBV5-1, the J gene TRBJ2-6, with 8 bases matching TRBD1. The CDR3 is made up of 17 amino acids. Trimming took 2 bases from V and 3 from J; bases not matched to a gene: 7. Germline V gene sequence: CDR1 SGHRS, CDR2 YFSETQ. The CDR3 protein is CASSFPDRGSGANVLTF. The CDR3 DNA sequence: TGCGCCAGCAGCTTCCCAGACAGGGGAAGTGGGGCCAACGTCCTGACTTTC.

This clonotype was seen many times. This chain links TRBV9 with TRBJ2-1, with a tentative D call TRBD1 (5 bases). The length of the CDR3 is 14 residues. Deletions cut 3 bases from V and 4 bases from J, with 11 bases between. CDR1 is SGDLS and CDR2 is YYNGEE in the germline V gene. CDR3: CASSAPPGYNEQFF. DNA of the CDR3: TGTGCCAGCAGCGCCCCCCCAGGGTACAATGAGCAGTTCTTC.

The chain links TRBV27 to TRBJ2-7; 8 bases agree with TRBD1. CDR3 length equals 16 residues. The germline V gene encodes CDR1 MNHEY and CDR2 SMNVEV (reference sequence). The trim removed 0 bases at V and 6 bases at J, leaving 10 bases unmatched. The CDR3 DNA is TGTGCCAGCAGTTTATCCTACAGGGGGTATGCGAGCGAGCAGTACTTC. Translating it yields CASSLSYRGYASEQYF.

There are many counts of this clonotype. The chain combines TRBV7-3 with TRBJ2-5; D gene unclear. The CDR3 extends over 14 amino acids. Germline values: CDR1 SGHTA, CDR2 FQGTGA. The V gene lost 5 bases and the J gene lost 2 bases, with 12 bases spanning the gap. DNA of the CDR3: TGTGCCAGCAGCCCCGGTCACAGTCAAGAGACCCAGTACTTC. Translating it yields CASSPGHSQETQYF.

This clonotype was picked up a small number of times. This chain connects TRBV12-3 or TRBV12-4 to TRBJ2-2; 11 nucleotides align to TRBD2. With 3 bases clipped from V and 5 bases from J, the junction kept 8 bases outside the gene matches. The CDR3 runs 17 residues. CDR3 in amino acids: CASSLPSGRRGTGELFF. DNA of the CDR3: TGTGCCAGCAGTTTGCCTAGCGGGAGGAGGGGAACCGGGGAGCTGTTTTTT.

This clonotype was observed at least ten times. This sequence joins TRBV5-5 and TRBJ2-2; D is unclear. Germline V gene sequence: CDR1 SGHKS, CDR2 YYEKEE (reference sequence). The CDR3 length is 14 residues. V was shortened by 4 bases and J by 2 bases, with 9 bases between the two germline ends. This CDR3 is CASSRITNTGELFF. The CDR3 DNA sequence: TGTGCCAGCAGCCGAATTACAAACACCGGGGAGCTGTTTTTT.

This clonotype was recorded a few times. The chain has TRBV7-2 and TRBJ2-2; D not certain. Trimming stripped 0 bases from V and 3 bases from J, with 2 bases between. The CDR3 length is 13 residues. The germline V gene encodes CDR1 SGHTA and CDR2 FQGNSA. DNA of the CDR3: TGTGCCAGCAGCTTAGCGTACACCGGGGAGCTGTTTTTT. This encodes CASSLAYTGELFF.

This clonotype was observed a few times. The chain uses TRBV12-3 or TRBV12-4 and TRBJ2-7, with D perhaps TRBD2 (6 bases). V lost 6 bases and J lost 0, with 15 bases in between. This CDR3 region has 15 residues. The CDR3 DNA reads as TGTGCCAGCAGCCCTAGGAGCGGGTCCTCCTACGAGCAGTACTTC. Protein sequence: CASSPRSGSSYEQYF.